Sequencing of this T cell receptor beta chain was carried out in a study of T cell responses to AZD1222 COVID-19 vaccine. Study-level results: Spike-specific TCR breadth and depth went up after people got two AZD1222 doses.

This clone was observed a single time. Its matching antigen is unknown. Measured with immunoSEQ multiplex PCR; TCRdb has only the in-frame clones, and not every one. Of about 150,000 clones listed, 85% to 90% are singletons. J gave up 2 bases and V 1 base, and 2 bases lay outside the gene matches. CDR3 length equals 15 residues. CDR1 ENHRY and CDR2 SYGVKD come from the germline V gene. This sample comprised peripheral blood, obtained 28 days after the second AZD1222 dose. The V and J genes are TRBV10-3 and TRBJ1-2, with 9 positions matching TRBD1. The receptor comes from an adult who received the AZD1222 COVID-19 vaccine. The CDR3 loop is CAISEFGQGNYGYTF. In DNA form, the CDR3 reads TGTGCCATCAGTGAGTTCGGACAGGGGAACTATGGCTACACCTTC.